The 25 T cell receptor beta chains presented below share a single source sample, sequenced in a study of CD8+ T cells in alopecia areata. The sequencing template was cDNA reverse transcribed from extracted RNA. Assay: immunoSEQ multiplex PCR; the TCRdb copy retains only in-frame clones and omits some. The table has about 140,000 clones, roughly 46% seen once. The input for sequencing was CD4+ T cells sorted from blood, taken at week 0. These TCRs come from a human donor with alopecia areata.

The CDR3 loop is CASSPRQGDTEAFF. The CDR3 DNA is TGTGCCAGCTCACCCCGACAGGGGGACACTGAAGCTTTCTTT. The rearrangement joins TRBV18 to TRBJ1-1; TRBD1 aligns across 9 bases. CDR1 KGHSH and CDR2 LQKENI come from the germline V gene. V was clipped by 3 bases and J by 3 bases; unmatched bases: 2. The CDR3 totals 14 residues.

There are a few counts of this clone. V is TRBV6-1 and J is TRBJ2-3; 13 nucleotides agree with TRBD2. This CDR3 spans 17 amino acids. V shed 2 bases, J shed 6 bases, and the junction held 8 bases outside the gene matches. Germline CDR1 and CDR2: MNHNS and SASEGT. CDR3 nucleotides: TGTGCCAGCAGTGAAAGGTGGACTAGCGGGAGTTATGATACGCAGTATTTT. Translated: CASSERWTSGSYDTQYF.

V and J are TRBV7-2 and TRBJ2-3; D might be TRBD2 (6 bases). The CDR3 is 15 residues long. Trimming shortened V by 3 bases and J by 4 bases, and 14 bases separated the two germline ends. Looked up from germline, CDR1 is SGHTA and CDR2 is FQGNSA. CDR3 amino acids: CASSFKAGPADTQYF. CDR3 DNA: TGTGCCAGCAGCTTCAAAGCGGGCCCCGCAGATACGCAGTATTTT.

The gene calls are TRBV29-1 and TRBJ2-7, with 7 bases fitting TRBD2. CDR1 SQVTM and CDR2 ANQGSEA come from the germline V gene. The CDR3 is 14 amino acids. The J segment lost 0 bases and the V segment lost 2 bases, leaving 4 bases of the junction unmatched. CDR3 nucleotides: TGCAGCGTTGAACCGGGCGGGAGCTCCTACGAGCAGTACTTC. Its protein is CSVEPGGSSYEQYF.

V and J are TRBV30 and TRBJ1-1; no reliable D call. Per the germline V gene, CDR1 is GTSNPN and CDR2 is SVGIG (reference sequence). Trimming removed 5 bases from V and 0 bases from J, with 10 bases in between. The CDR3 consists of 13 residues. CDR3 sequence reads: CAWGKGLNTEAFF. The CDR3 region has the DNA TGTGCCTGGGGAAAGGGTTTGAACACTGAAGCTTTCTTT.

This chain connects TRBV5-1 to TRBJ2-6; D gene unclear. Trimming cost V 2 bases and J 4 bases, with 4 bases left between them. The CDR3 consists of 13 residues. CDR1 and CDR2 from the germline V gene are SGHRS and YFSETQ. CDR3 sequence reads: CASSFDGANVLTF. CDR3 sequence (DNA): TGCGCCAGCAGCTTTGACGGGGCCAACGTCCTGACTTTC.

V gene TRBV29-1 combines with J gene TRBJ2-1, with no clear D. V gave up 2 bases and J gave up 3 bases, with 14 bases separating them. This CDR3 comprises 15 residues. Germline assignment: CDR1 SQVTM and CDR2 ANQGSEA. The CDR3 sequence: CSVEKGSPFYNEQFF. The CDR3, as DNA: TGCAGCGTTGAAAAGGGATCACCGTTCTACAATGAGCAGTTCTTC.

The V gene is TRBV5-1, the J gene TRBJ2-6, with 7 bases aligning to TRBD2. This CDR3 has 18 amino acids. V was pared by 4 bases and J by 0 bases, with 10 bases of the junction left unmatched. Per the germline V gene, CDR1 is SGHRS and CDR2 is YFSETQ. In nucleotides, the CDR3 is TGCGCCAGCAGCATTGTAGCGGGCAGAAACTCTGGGGCCAACGTCCTGACTTTC. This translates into CASSIVAGRNSGANVLTF.

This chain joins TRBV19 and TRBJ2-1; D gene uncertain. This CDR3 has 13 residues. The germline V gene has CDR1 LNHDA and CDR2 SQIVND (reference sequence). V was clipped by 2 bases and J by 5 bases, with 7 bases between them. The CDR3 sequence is CASSIFPNNEQFF. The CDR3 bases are TGTGCCAGTAGTATATTCCCGAACAATGAGCAGTTCTTC. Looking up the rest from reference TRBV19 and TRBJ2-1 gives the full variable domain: DGGITQSPKYLFRKEGQNVTLSCEQNLNHDAMYWYRQDPGQGLRLIYYSQIVNDFQKGDIAEGYSVSREKKESFPLTVTSAQKNPTAFYLCASSIFPNNEQFFGPGTRLTVL.

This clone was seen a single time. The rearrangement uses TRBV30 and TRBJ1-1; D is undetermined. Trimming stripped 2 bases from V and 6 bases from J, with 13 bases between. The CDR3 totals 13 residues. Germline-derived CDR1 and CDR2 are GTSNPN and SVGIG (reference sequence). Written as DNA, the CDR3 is TGTGCCTGGAGTTTGAGGGCTGCGGCTGAAGCTTTCTTT. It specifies CAWSLRAAAEAFF.

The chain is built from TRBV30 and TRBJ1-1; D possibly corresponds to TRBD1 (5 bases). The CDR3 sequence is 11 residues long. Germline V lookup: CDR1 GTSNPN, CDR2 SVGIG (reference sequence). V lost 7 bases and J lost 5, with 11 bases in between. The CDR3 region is CAFGTGTEAFF. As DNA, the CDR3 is TGTGCCTTTGGGACGGGTACTGAAGCTTTCTTT.

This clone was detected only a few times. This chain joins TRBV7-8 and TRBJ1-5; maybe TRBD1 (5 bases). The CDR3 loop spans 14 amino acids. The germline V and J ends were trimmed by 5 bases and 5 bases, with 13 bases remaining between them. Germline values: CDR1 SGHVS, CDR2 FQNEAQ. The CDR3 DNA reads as TGTGCCAGCAGCCAGAGACAGCCTGATCAGCCCCAGCATTTT. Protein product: CASSQRQPDQPQHF.

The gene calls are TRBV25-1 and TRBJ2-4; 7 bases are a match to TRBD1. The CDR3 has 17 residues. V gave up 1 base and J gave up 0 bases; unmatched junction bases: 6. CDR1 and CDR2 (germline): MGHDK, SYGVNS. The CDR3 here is CASSEFGRGIAKNIQYF. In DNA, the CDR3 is TGTGCCAGCAGTGAATTTGGCAGGGGGATAGCCAAAAACATTCAGTACTTC.

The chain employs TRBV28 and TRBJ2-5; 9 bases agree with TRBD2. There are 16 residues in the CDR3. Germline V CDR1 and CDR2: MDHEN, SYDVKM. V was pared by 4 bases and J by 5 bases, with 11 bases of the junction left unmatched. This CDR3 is CASSSAISGGAETQYF. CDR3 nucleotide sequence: TGTGCCAGCAGTTCCGCTATTAGCGGGGGAGCGGAGACCCAGTACTTC. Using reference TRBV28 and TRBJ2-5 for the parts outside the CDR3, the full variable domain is DVKVTQSSRYLVKRTGEKVFLECVQDMDHENMFWYRQDPGLGLRLIYFSYDVKMKEKGDIPEGYSVSREKKERFSLILESASTNQTSMYLCASSSAISGGAETQYFGPGTRLLVL.

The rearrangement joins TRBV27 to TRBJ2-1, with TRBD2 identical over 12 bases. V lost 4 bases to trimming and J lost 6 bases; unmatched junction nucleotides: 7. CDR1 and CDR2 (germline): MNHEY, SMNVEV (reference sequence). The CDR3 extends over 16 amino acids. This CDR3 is CASSSFWTSGINEQFF. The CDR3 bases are TGTGCCAGCAGTTCGTTTTGGACTAGCGGGATCAATGAGCAGTTCTTC.

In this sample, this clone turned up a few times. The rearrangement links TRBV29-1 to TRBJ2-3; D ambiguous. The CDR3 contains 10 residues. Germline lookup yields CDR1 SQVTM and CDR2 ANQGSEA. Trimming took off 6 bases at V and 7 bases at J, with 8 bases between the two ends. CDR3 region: CSVTQYTQYF. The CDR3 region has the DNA TGCAGCGTGACACAATATACGCAGTATTTT.

For the CDR3, the DNA is TGCGCCAGCAGCGAATCAACTGAGGGCTACACCTTC. It specifies CASSESTEGYTF. The rearrangement joins TRBV5-1 to TRBJ1-2; D call uncertain. V lost 4 bases to trimming and J lost 8 bases, with 12 bases between them. Per the germline V gene, CDR1 is SGHRS and CDR2 is YFSETQ. This CDR3 is built from 12 residues.

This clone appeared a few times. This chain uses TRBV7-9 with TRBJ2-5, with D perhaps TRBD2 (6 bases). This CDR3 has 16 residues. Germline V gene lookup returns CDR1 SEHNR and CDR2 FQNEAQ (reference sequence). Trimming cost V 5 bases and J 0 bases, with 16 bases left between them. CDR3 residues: CASSPLGGTHQETQYF. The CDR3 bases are TGTGCCAGCAGCCCCCTGGGCGGGACCCACCAAGAGACCCAGTACTTC.

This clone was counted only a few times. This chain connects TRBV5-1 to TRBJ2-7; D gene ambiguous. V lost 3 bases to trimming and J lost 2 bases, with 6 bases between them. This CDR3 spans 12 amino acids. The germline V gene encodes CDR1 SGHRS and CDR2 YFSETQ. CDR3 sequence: CASSSSTYEQYF. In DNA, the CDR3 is TGCGCCAGCAGCTCCTCAACCTACGAGCAGTACTTC.

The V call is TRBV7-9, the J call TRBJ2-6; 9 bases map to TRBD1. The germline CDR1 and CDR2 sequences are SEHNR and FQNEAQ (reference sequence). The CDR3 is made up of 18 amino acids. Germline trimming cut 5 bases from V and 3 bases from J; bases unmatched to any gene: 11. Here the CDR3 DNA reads TGTGCCAGCAGCAGCTCCGGGACAGGGTCGTTTGGGGCCAACGTCCTGACTTTC. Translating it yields CASSSSGTGSFGANVLTF.

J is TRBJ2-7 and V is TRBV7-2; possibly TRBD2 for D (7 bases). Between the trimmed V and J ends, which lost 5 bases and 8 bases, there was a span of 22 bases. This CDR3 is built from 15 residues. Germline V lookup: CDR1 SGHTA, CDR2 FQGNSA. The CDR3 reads CASSPRRNAGAQQYF. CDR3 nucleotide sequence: TGTGCCAGCAGCCCCCGACGGAACGCGGGGGCACAGCAGTACTTC.

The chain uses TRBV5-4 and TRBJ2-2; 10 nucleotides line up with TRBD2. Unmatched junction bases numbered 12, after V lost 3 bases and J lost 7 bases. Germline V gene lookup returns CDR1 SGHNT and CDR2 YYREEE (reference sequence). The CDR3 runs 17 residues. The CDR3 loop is CASSSLSGRIRVGELFF. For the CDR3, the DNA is TGTGCCAGCAGCTCACTTAGCGGGAGGATTCGGGTCGGGGAGCTGTTTTTT.

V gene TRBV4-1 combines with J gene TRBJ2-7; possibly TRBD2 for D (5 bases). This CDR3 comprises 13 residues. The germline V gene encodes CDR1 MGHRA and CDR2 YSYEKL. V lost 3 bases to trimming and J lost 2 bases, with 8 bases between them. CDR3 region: CASSHQEAYEQYF. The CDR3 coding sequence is TGCGCCAGCAGCCACCAGGAGGCCTACGAGCAGTACTTC.

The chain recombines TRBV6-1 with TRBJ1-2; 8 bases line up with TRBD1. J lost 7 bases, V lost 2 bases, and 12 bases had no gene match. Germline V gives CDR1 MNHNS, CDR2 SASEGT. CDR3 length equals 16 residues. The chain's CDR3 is CASSERGAGGGFGYTF. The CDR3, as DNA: TGTGCCAGCAGTGAAAGGGGAGCAGGGGGCGGGTTTGGCTACACCTTC.

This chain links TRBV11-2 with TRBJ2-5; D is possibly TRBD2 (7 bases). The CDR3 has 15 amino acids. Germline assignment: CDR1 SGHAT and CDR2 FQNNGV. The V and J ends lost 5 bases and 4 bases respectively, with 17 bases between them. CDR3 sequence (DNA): TGTGCCAGCAGCACAAGGGGGGGGAGAGGAGAGACCCAGTACTTC. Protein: CASSTRGGRGETQYF.